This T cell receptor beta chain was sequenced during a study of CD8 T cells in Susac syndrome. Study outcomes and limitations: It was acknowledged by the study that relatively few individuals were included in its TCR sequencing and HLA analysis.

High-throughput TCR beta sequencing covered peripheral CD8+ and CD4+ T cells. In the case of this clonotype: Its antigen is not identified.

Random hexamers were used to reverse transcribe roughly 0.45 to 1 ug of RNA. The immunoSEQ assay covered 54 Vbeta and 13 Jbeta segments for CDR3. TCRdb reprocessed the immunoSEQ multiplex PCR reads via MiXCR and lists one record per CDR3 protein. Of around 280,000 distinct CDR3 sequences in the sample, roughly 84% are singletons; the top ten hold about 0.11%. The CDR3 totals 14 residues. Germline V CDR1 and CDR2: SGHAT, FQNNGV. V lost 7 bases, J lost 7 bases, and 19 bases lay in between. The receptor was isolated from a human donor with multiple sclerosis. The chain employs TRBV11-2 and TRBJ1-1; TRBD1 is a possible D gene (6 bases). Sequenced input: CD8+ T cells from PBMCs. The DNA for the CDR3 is TGTGCCAGCAACTTGGGGGGCGCGGAGGATGAAGCTTTCTTT. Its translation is CASNLGGAEDEAFF.